This T cell receptor beta chain was found in a study of blood T cell repertoires in COVID-19. Study context: Collection of acute and convalescent COVID-19 samples took place in the United States, Italy and Spain.

The CDR3 extends over 13 amino acids. V gave up 6 bases and J gave up 5 bases, with 12 bases separating them. Germline CDR1 is MNHEY and CDR2 is SVGAGI. The method was immunoSEQ multiplex PCR; TCRdb's version includes in-frame clones alone and lacks a portion of them. Of some 300,000 clones listed, around 87% are singletons. The receptor comes from a man aged 18 to 29 with active or convalescent COVID-19. The sequencing input was peripheral blood. V and J are TRBV6-5 and TRBJ2-3; D perhaps matches TRBD1 (6 bases). The CDR3 here is CASRDTGRDTQYF. CDR3 in DNA: TGTGCCAGCAGGGATACAGGGAGAGATACGCAGTATTTT.